This T cell receptor delta chain was observed in a study of gamma-delta chains in newborns, infants, children. About the research overall: Microbial exposure reportedly drives polyclonal innate γδ T cell expansion after birth.

Germline V lookup: CDR1 GEAIGNYY, CDR2 EKD. The CDR3 is 22 amino acids. Trimming removed 7 bases from V and 0 bases from J, with 38 bases in between. TCRdb re-called clones from the reads using CATT. Found here are over a thousand delta-chain clones, approximately 3.6% of them singletons; the top ten hold approximately 25%. Turning to this clone: A far larger clone is one base from this, pointing to a likely read error. The sample contains more than one DNA sequence encoding this CDR3.

The TCR was taken from a child who was a newborn, infant or young child, either healthy, febrile or measles-vaccinated (not recorded which). Sequenced: blood. V usage is TRDV2 and J usage is TRDJ1; D possibly corresponds to TRDD3 (7 bases). The CDR3 reads CACDLSYAERLLGTTDTDKLIF. CDR3 in DNA: TGTGCCTGCGACCTATCCTACGCCGAGAGGTTACTGGGGACAACGGACACCGATAAACTCATCTTT.